This T cell receptor beta chain was obtained from a study of monozygotic twins with cystic fibrosis. General study results and limits: Nucleotide-identical clonotype sharing was significantly higher within monozygotic CF twin pairs than between unrelated CF individuals. Clonality was generally low (median about 0.01), higher in the most severe patients.

The table came from immunoSEQ multiplex PCR; TCRdb's copy has only in-frame clones and leaves some out. The table records approximately 10,000 clones, roughly 98% of them present only once. With respect to this clone: Its target is not known.

Unmatched junction bases numbered 15, after V lost 6 bases and J lost 4 bases. This CDR3 is 16 amino acids long. Germline V gene lookup returns CDR1 SQVTM and CDR2 ANQGSEA. Source material: blood. The chain carries TRBV29-1 and TRBJ2-1; 7 bases are shared with TRBD1. The clonotype was recovered from a girl aged 2 to 10 with cystic fibrosis. The CDR3 reads CSVNGQAPAGYNEQFF. The CDR3 bases are TGCAGCGTAAATGGACAGGCCCCGGCGGGTTACAATGAGCAGTTCTTC.